The 5 T cell receptor beta chains presented below share a single source sample, sequenced in a study of shared clonotypes between healthy human individuals. Produced via immunoSEQ multiplex PCR; TCRdb's table is partial and in-frame only. The sample lists about 490,000 clones, over 75% occurring once. Sequences were obtained from PBMCs. The receptors here all came from a woman in her thirties or forties in good health. Some clones in this sample may be carry-over from other donors' samples.

This clone has more than one count but fewer than ten. V and J are TRBV6-5 and TRBJ2-2, with 7 bases matching TRBD2. V shed 2 bases and J 6 bases; nucleotides not matched to a gene: 9. The CDR3 runs 16 residues. Per germline, CDR1 MNHEY and CDR2 SVGAGI. The CDR3 DNA reads as TGTGCCAGCAGTTACGGGAGGGGATTGAAGGCCGGGGAGCTGTTTTTT. Residues: CASSYGRGLKAGELFF.

The chain has TRBV28 and TRBJ1-2; D not certain. The germline V gene encodes CDR1 MDHEN and CDR2 SYDVKM. Deletions cut 4 bases from V and 0 bases from J, with 6 bases between. The CDR3 is 13 amino acids. The CDR3 DNA reads as TGTGCCAGCAGTTCCAAGCCTAACTATGGCTACACCTTC. Amino acid sequence: CASSSKPNYGYTF.

The chain has TRBV11-2 and TRBJ2-7, with D tentatively TRBD1 (6 bases). Germline V gives CDR1 SGHAT, CDR2 FQNNGV. CDR3 length: 14 residues. The V end lost 1 base, the J end lost 3 bases, and 10 bases lay between the germline ends. CDR3 DNA: TGTGCCAGCAGCTTAGGCCCGGACAGCTACGAGCAGTACTTC. Translation gives CASSLGPDSYEQYF.

A word on this clone: A far larger clone lies a single base away; this is likely a read error. V gene TRBV6-5 combines with J gene TRBJ2-1, with D possibly being TRBD2 (5 bases). Germline V gene lookup returns CDR1 MNHEY and CDR2 SVGAGI. Trimming left V 4 bases short and J 2 bases short, with 15 bases between. This CDR3 is 16 amino acids long. CDR3 region: CASSSGAVSAYNEQFF. The CDR3 DNA is TGTGCCAGCAGTTCCGGAGCGGTAAGCGCCTACAATGAGCAGTTCTTC.

J is TRBJ2-2 and V is TRBV19; the match to TRBD1 covers 9 bases. Germline V gene lookup returns CDR1 LNHDA and CDR2 SQIVND (reference sequence). The CDR3 is 17 amino acids. V lost 7 bases and J lost 7; bases outside the gene matches: 16. The CDR3 DNA reads as TGTGCCAGTACCCCCACTTCTGGACAGGGGATCGACGGGGAGCTGTTTTTT. As protein: CASTPTSGQGIDGELFF.